This T cell receptor (beta chain) comes out of a study of blood T cells in healthy people across ages. Study conclusions and caveats: Estimated diversity across one million T cells was deemed an underestimate. Unsorted PBMC input precluded a conclusive naive versus antigen-experienced comparison. More naive CD4+ cells and higher diversity marked long-lived donors relative to aged donors.

The authors ran a second PCR of about 7 to 11 cycles using a sample-barcoded 5' primer and a J-beta primer mix. Per-sample output comprised a minimum of 2.5 million paired-end reads containing CDR3. TCRdb fed the 5' RACE reads into MiXCR, producing one record per CDR3 protein. Of 1.5 million to 2 million distinct CDR3 sequences in the sample, 28% were seen once. This clonotype appeared many times. Its specificity is not known. Specimen: blood. The sequence derives from a young woman in good health.

The DNA of the CDR3 is TGCGCCAGCAGCCCAACTACTAGCGGGGGCTACGAGCAGTACTTC. Translation gives CASSPTTSGGYEQYF. The chain combines TRBV5-1 with TRBJ2-7; 11 bases fit TRBD2. Unmatched junction bases numbered 6, after V lost 4 bases and J lost 3 bases. This CDR3 is built from 15 residues. The germline V gene encodes CDR1 SGHRS and CDR2 YFSETQ.